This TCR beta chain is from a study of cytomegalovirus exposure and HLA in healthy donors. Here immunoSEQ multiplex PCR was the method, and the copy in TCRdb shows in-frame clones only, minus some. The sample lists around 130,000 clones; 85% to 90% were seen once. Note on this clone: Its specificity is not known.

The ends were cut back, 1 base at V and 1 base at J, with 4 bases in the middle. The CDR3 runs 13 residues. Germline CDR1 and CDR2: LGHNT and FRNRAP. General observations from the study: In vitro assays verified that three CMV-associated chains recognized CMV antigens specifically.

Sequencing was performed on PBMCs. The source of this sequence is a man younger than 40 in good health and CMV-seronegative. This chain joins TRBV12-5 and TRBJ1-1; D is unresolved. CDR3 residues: CASGLEANTEAFF. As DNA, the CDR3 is TGTGCTAGTGGTTTGGAAGCGAACACTGAAGCTTTCTTT.